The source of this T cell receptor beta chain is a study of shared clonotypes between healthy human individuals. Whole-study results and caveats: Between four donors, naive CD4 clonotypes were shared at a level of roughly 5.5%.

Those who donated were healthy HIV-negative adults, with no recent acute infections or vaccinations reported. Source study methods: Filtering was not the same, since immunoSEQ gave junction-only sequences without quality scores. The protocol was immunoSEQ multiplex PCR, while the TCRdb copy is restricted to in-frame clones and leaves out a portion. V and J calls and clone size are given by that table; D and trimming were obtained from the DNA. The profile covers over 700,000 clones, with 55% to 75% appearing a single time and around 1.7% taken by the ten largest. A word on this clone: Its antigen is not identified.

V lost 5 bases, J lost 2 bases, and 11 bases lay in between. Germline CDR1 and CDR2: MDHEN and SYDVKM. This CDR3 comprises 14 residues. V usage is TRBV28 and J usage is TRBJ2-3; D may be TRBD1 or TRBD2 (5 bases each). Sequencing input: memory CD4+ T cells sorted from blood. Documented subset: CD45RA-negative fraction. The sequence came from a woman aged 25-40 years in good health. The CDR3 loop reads CASSPWDHTDTQYF. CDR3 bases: TGTGCCAGCAGTCCGTGGGACCACACAGATACGCAGTATTTT.